This T cell receptor (beta chain) derives from a study of cytomegalovirus exposure and HLA in healthy donors. Germline loops: CDR1 SEHNR, CDR2 FQNEAQ (reference sequence). The CDR3 loop spans 10 amino acids. The PCR contained 60 Vbeta and 13 Jbeta primers. Assay used: immunoSEQ multiplex PCR; TCRdb lists only in-frame clones, some missing. Of around 68,000 clones listed, over 75% are singletons. This clone was recorded a few times. Sequence at one end of the junction differs from germline and may be a read error. The TCR was taken from a female donor in good health and CMV-seronegative. The V and J genes are TRBV7-9 and TRBJ1-4; D perhaps matches TRBD1 (5 bases). Material for sequencing was PBMCs. CDR3 sequence (DNA): TGTTCCAGTTCAGGGGAAAAACTGTTTTTT. It encodes CSSSGEKLFF.